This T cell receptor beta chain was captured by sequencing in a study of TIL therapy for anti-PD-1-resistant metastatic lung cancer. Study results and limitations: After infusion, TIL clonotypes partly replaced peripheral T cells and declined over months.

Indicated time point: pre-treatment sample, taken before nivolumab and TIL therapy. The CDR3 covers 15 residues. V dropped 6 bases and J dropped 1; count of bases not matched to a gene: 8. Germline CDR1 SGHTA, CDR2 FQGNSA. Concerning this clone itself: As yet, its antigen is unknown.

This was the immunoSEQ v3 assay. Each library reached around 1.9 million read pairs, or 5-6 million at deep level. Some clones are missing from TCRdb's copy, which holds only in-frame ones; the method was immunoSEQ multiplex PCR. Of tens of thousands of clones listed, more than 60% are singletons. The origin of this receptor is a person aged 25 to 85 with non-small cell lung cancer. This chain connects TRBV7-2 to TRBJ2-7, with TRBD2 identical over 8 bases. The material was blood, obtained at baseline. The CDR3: CASSFQRGSSYEQYF. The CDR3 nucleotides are TGTGCCAGCAGTTTTCAGCGGGGGTCTTCCTACGAGCAGTACTTC.